This T cell receptor (beta chain) was sequenced during a study of T cells in Graves' hyperthyroidism and ophthalmopathy (dated by TCRdb to between 2018 and 2020). For the wider study: Peripheral blood samples were taken at initial diagnosis, before any treatment was given. The paper describes TCR Vbeta CDR3 sequencing of 130 to 150 peripheral blood samples, made up of 43 ophthalmopathy patients, 70 to 75 hyperthyroidism patients and roughly 17 progressor patients. After blood sampling, hyperthyroidism patients were treated with methimazole at a starting dose of 30 mg daily, and ophthalmopathy patients were treated with high-dose intravenous methylprednisolone. Whether ophthalmopathy could be predicted prospectively was tested in an independent validation cohort made up of roughly 19 hyperthyroidism patients plus 17 patients who later progressed to ophthalmopathy. To identify distinguishing TCR V-J signatures, a discovery cohort of about 100 patients was used, comprising 40 to 45 with Graves' ophthalmopathy and around 57 with stable Graves' hyperthyroidism. Thyroid tissue and blood T-cell repertoires from about six Graves' hyperthyroidism patients were also compared in the study. The 100 discovery patients were randomly split 7:3 into training and test sets. General findings and caveats noted by the study authors: Ophthalmopathy was separated from stable hyperthyroidism by a 13 V-J signature model, with roughly 88% sensitivity and about 81% specificity obtained in cross-validation and 80%/75% obtained in testing. Sample size was not statistically predetermined, and investigators were not blinded to group allocation. Blood samples also contained most of the expanded thyroid clonotypes (frequency above 0.001), which suggests that blood repertoires may reflect thyroid immune responses. In validation, progression to ophthalmopathy was predicted by the model with nearly 71% sensitivity and about 72% specificity, a median of approximately 6.5 months before onset.

TCR beta CDR3 regions were amplified from RNA transcripts. The TCR CDR3 was subjected to a first round of RT-PCR using the HTBI primer set and the Qiagen OneStep RT-PCR kit. Libraries were constructed in a second round of multiplex PCR, after which size selection and purification were performed. Paired-end sequencing of the libraries was performed with 100 bp reads on an Illumina HiSeq2000. The authors' analysis ran thus. SOAPnuke was used to process the raw data, removing reads that contained adapters or uncalled bases, had a mean Phred below 15, or lacked an exact match to the constant primer or identifier. COPE v1.2.5 was used to merge high-quality paired reads, and clonotypes were defined as unique nucleotide sequences. MiTCR v1.1 was used to align the clonotypes against IMGT TRBV, TRBD and TRBJ reference segments. Only V-J combinations with frequency above 0.0001, covering about 99% of repertoires, were analysed. The TCS score was defined as F50 (clonal expansion) divided by E x V (chaos), with BLOSUM62-based TCRdist calculated between CDR3 peptides within each V-J. Welch's t-statistics and random forest reduced around 520 V-J features to roughly 13, which were used in a naive Bayes classifier (R e1071). TCRdb reprocessed the public reads (quality trimming at Q25 with fastp, clone calling with MiXCR) and kept in-frame beta chains. Each CDR3 protein appears once, grouped with its most common genes and DNA. It is TCRdb's table, rather than the study itself, that gives the V and J calls and clone size. In this sample the table shows 550,000 to 800,000 distinct CDR3 sequences, 16% of which occur a single time. The ten biggest clones cover under 8.5% of the sample.

Remarks on this clonotype: Its recognized antigen is unknown. No base quality information exists; no much larger clone differs at one position.

Trimming accounts for 6 bases at V and 7 bases at J, while the number of junction bases matched to no gene is 10. The germline V gene gives CDR1 as MNHEY and CDR2 as SVGEGT. The CDR3, cysteine through phenylalanine, is 16 amino acids long. Of all the DNA, just the CDR3 is kept, 48 bases in frame from base 1. A patient counted as having stable Graves' hyperthyroidism if no progression to ophthalmopathy occurred over 18 months of follow-up. Hyperthyroidism patients were newly diagnosed, with disease duration under 2 months, and aged 18 to 65 years. The study excluded patients with uncontrolled infections, other autoimmune diseases, pregnancy or lactation. Diagnoses relied on clinical symptoms, serum thyroxine and TRAb, thyroid ultrasound and orbital computed tomography. PBMCs were isolated from around 10 ml of fresh peripheral blood by Ficoll-Paque density gradient centrifugation. Trizol reagent was used to extract total RNA, and RNA quality was then checked on an Agilent 2100 Bioanalyzer.

The TCR originated in a man aged 18 to 29 with Graves' hyperthyroidism. Rearrangement joined TRBV6-2 or TRBV6-3 to TRBJ2-2; TRBD2 aligns with 11 central bases. Specimen: blood. The DNA is as follows: TGTGCCAGCAGCAAGACTAGCGGGATAACCGGCGGGGAGCTGTTTTTT. Its amino acids are CASSKTSGITGGELFF.